This T cell receptor beta chain comes out of a study of blood T cells in healthy people across ages. As regards this clonotype: Antigen: not known.

The study, taken as a whole, reports: Diversity estimated from one million T cells was considered an underestimate.

PCR was performed a second time for about 7 to 12 cycles using a sample-barcoded 5' primer and a J-beta primer mix. Via MiXCR, TCRdb re-called the 5' RACE reads, giving one row per CDR3 protein. The repertoire holds some 710,000 distinct CDR3 sequences, with about a fifth as singletons. Losses at the gene ends were 2 bases for V and 7 bases for J; bases not matched to a gene: 10. CDR1 is DFQATT and CDR2 is SNEGSKA in the germline V gene (reference sequence). The CDR3 has 14 residues. The TCR originated in a man aged 70 or older in good health. Source material: blood. J is TRBJ2-5 and V is TRBV20-1, with 7 bases matching TRBD2. The CDR3 loop is CSARPSGIVSTQYF. In DNA, the CDR3 is TGCAGTGCTAGACCAAGCGGGATAGTTTCGACCCAGTACTTC.